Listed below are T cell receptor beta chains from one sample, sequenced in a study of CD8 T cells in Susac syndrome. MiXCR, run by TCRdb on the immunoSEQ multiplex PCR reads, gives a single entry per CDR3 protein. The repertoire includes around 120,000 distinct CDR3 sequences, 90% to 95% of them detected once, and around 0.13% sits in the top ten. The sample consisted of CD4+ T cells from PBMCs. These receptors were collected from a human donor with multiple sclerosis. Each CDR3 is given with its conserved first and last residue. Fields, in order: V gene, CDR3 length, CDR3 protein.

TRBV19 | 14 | CASSIPGRPRGYTF
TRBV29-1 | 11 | CSVGYRDIQYF
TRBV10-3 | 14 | CAMGDRDQRHEQFF
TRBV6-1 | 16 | CASSRLPTPSSYEQYF
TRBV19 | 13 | CASSTRDGYEQYF
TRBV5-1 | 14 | CASSPRSGGTEAFF
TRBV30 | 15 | CAWSVRQGRVRGYTF
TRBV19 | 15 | CASIPPGKMNTEAFF
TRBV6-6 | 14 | CASSQIFGEYEQYF
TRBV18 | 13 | CASSRTSLNGYTF
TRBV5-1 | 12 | CASSLAYYEQFF
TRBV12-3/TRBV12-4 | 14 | CASSNGAQDYEQYF
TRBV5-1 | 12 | CASSIDNTEAFF
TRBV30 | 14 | CAWSSNGAAYKLFF
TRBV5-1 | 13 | CASSSSHLYEQYF
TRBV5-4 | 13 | CASSLSETYGYTF
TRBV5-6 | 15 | CASSLGGSYQETQYF
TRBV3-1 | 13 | CASRPSGMDEQYF
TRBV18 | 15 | CASSPFRDTNYGYTF
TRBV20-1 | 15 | CSASFSSNVAYEQYF
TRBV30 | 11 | CAWTGTGELFF
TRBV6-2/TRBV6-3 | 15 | CASSPLGFAPTEAFF
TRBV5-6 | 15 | CASSLETGWYETQYF
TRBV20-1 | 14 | CSARPGQVNQPQHF
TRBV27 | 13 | CASNPRDGYEQYF
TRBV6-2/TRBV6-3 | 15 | CASSVRQGAFSPLHF
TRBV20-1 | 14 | CSATYRDTQETQYF
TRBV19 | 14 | CASSIGTTTDTQYF
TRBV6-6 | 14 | CASSYFQGAEEQYF
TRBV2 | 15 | CASSDGTSSTDTQYF
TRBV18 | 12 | CASSVPGTEAFF
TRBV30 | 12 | CACERGGVTQYF
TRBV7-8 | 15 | CASSFLGSGANVLTF
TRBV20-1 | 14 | CSAAGLSMNTEAFF
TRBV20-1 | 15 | CSAGSAGTGSYEQYF
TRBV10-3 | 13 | CAITRQGASEQYF
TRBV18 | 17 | CASSPLPQPTANYGYTF
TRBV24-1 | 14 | CATSDAGVDQPQHF
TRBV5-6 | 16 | CASQPSLAGGYNEQFF
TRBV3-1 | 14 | CASSVGRGSHEQYF
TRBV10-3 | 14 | CAISPEGEDSPLHF
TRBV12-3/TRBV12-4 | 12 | CASSGRGQPQHF
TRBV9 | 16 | CASSLTGDPLTGELFF
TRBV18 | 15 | CASSRTDPQGETQYF
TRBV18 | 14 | CASSPGNPRNEQFF
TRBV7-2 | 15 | CASSPRGQGAYEQYF
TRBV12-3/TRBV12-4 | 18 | CASSGTSGSVPSTDTQYF
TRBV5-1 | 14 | CASSEGPAGTPLHF
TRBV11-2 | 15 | CASSLGSAQAYEQYF
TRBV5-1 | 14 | CASSQGLTGETQYF
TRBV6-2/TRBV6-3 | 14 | CASSPEGTTGELFF
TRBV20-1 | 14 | CSAIRERITDTQYF
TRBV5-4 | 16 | CASSLVQGARPDTQYF
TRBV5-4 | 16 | CASSHPSGGAENEQFF